This is a list of T cell receptor beta chains from one sample in a study of regulatory T cells in long-lasting Graves disease. A single record per CDR3 protein comes from TCRdb applying MiXCR to the multiplex PCR reads. The table shows a few hundred thousand distinct CDR3 sequences, with 23% occurring only once. The sample consisted of peripheral blood mononuclear cells (PBMCs), taken when the disease was refractory, from a patient treated with antithyroid drugs. The receptors derive from a woman aged 40 to 50 with Graves disease. The CDR3 runs from the conserved cysteine through the conserved F or W. The order of the fields is D gene, J gene, V gene, clone size, CDR3 protein, CDR3 DNA. A D gene is named only where the DNA matches it firmly. Not all rows give a size; the values are once, few, many and, for expanded clones, a class.

TRBD1 TRBJ1-1 TRBV5-5 few CASSLTGEWGTEAFF TGTGCCAGCAGCCTAACAGGGGAATGGGGCACTGAAGCTTTCTTT
TRBD2 TRBJ2-7 TRBV2 many CASSHPLAGYEQYF TGTGCCAGCAGCCACCCTCTAGCGGGGTACGAGCAGTACTTC
. TRBJ1-1 TRBV18 few CASSPRPAGSAFF TGTGCCAGCTCACCGCGCCCCGCAGGGTCCGCTTTCTTT
. TRBJ1-2 TRBV2 . CASSPGPAPNYGYTF TGTGCCAGCAGCCCAGGCCCCGCACCTAACTATGGCTACACCTTC
. TRBJ1-5 TRBV20-1 few CSVPARTDLRKPQHF TGCAGTGTCCCAGCCCGGACAGATTTGAGAAAGCCCCAGCATTTT
. TRBJ2-7 TRBV27 many CASSLWAGSGYEQYF TGTGCCAGCAGTTTATGGGCCGGGAGTGGCTACGAGCAGTACTTC
TRBD1 TRBJ2-7 TRBV7-9 . CASSLLRDRDPTSSYEQYF TGTGCCAGCAGCCTCCTCCGGGACAGGGACCCAACGAGCTCCTACGAGCAGTACTTC
. TRBJ1-5 TRBV20-1 . CSAPKGRTDGWSQHF TGCAGTGCTCCCAAAGGGCGGACTGACGGCTGGTCCCAGCATTTT
. TRBJ1-2 TRBV7-9 many CASSPRTGINYGYTF TGTGCCAGCAGCCCGCGAACAGGGATTAACTATGGCTACACCTTC
. TRBJ2-5 TRBV12-3/TRBV12-4 many CASSLGLHQGTQYF TGTGCCAGCAGTTTGGGCCTCCACCAGGGGACCCAGTACTTC
. TRBJ1-6 TRBV28 many CASSFSTYNSPLHF TGTGCCAGCAGTTTTTCCACATATAATTCACCCCTCCACTTT
. TRBJ2-5 TRBV10-3 many CAISGKAGETQYF TGTGCCATCAGTGGCAAGGCGGGAGAGACCCAGTACTTC
. TRBJ2-7 TRBV6-1 . CASSEGQPYEQYF TGTGCCAGCAGTGAAGGTCAGCCCTACGAGCAGTACTTC
TRBD2 TRBJ2-4 TRBV6-2/TRBV6-3 . CASSYSMGLANIQYF TGTGCCAGCAGTTACTCTATGGGACTAGCAAACATTCAGTACTTC
TRBD2 TRBJ2-7 TRBV20-1 many CSARVGRLAGGLRTYEQYF TGCAGTGCTAGAGTGGGGAGGCTAGCGGGAGGACTGAGAACCTACGAGCAGTACTTC
. TRBJ2-7 TRBV28 . CASSLSTGYHEQYF TGTGCCAGCAGCTTATCTACAGGGTACCACGAGCAGTACTTC
. TRBJ2-7 TRBV6-1 many CASSEPPSYEQYF TGTGCCAGCAGTGAGCCCCCTTCCTACGAGCAGTACTTC
. TRBJ2-7 TRBV6-1 many CASSEPAAGRTYEQYF TGTGCCAGCAGTGAACCCGCGGCAGGGCGAACCTACGAGCAGTACTTC
TRBD1 TRBJ1-5 TRBV4-1 . CASSQHPQGALRDQPQHF TGCGCCAGCAGCCAACATCCACAGGGGGCGCTTAGAGATCAGCCCCAGCATTTT
TRBD2 TRBJ2-5 TRBV27 . CASSFLSGRERETQYF TGTGCCAGCAGTTTTCTCAGCGGGAGGGAAAGAGAGACCCAGTACTTC
. TRBJ1-5 TRBV28 many CASSLLQVYQPQHF TGTGCCAGCAGTTTATTACAGGTTTATCAGCCCCAGCATTTT
. TRBJ2-2 TRBV7-8 few CASSPRLASGGELFF TGTGCCAGCAGCCCCCGTCTAGCGAGCGGGGGGGAGCTGTTTTTT
. TRBJ1-1 TRBV29-1 few CSVRQDGNTEAFF TGCAGCGTTCGACAGGACGGTAACACTGAAGCTTTCTTT
. TRBJ1-4 TRBV28 many CASSLEPGLTEKLFF TGTGCCAGCAGTTTAGAGCCGGGACTGACCGAAAAACTGTTTTTT
TRBD2 TRBJ2-2 TRBV12-3/TRBV12-4 few CASSTSGFAPAELFF TGTGCCAGCAGTACTAGCGGGTTCGCACCGGCGGAGCTGTTTTTT
TRBD2 TRBJ2-3 TRBV12-3/TRBV12-4 few CASSFGLASQYF TGTGCCAGCAGTTTTGGACTAGCGTCGCAGTATTTT
. TRBJ1-1 TRBV18 once CASSPAMNTEAFF TGTGCCAGCTCACCAGCAATGAACACTGAAGCTTTCTTT
. TRBJ2-2 TRBV4-1 . CASSQGARELFF TGCGCCAGCAGCCAGGGGGCCCGGGAGCTGTTTTTT
TRBD1 TRBJ1-2 TRBV28 many CASSPRDRRRANYGYTF TGTGCCAGCAGTCCCCGGGACAGACGAAGAGCTAACTATGGCTACACCTTC
. TRBJ1-1 TRBV11-2 many CASSLLQGGTEAFF TGTGCCAGCAGCCTCCTACAGGGCGGCACTGAAGCTTTCTTT
TRBD2 TRBJ2-3 TRBV28 . CASSRSLAGVADTQYF TGTGCCAGCAGTCGCTCACTAGCGGGAGTAGCGGATACGCAGTATTTT
. TRBJ2-2 TRBV12-3/TRBV12-4 few CASSLRVGELFF TGTGCCAGCAGTTTACGGGTCGGGGAGCTGTTTTTT
. TRBJ1-2 TRBV28 many CASTNLEGRNYGYTF TGTGCCAGCACCAACCTGGAGGGGAGAAACTATGGCTACACCTTC
TRBD2 TRBJ2-7 TRBV5-4 few CASRRGGGRAPYEQYF TGTGCCAGCAGACGAGGGGGCGGGAGGGCCCCATACGAGCAGTACTTC
TRBD2 TRBJ2-7 TRBV28 many CASGTSGPYEQYF TGTGCCAGCGGGACTAGCGGCCCCTACGAGCAGTACTTC
. TRBJ2-3 TRBV5-1 . CASSQDAQGSTDTQYF TGCGCCAGCAGCCAGGATGCCCAGGGGAGCACAGATACGCAGTATTTT
. TRBJ2-1 TRBV6-2/TRBV6-3 few CASTVLGNNEQFF TGTGCCAGCACCGTACTAGGGAACAATGAGCAGTTCTTC
TRBD1 TRBJ1-2 TRBV15 . CATSTTGGNYGYTF TGTGCCACCAGCACGACAGGGGGAAACTATGGCTACACCTTC
TRBD2 TRBJ2-1 TRBV5-8 . CASSLRGTSGFLNNEQFF TGTGCCAGCAGCCTGCGTGGGACTAGCGGGTTTTTGAACAATGAGCAGTTCTTC
. TRBJ2-1 TRBV10-1 . CASISGYNEQFF TGCGCCAGCATCAGCGGTTACAATGAGCAGTTCTTC
TRBD1 TRBJ2-2 TRBV6-2/TRBV6-3 few CASTRQGSAGELFF TGTGCCAGCACTCGACAGGGCTCCGCCGGGGAGCTGTTTTTT
TRBD2 TRBJ2-2 TRBV30 . CAWSRSGGWTGELFF TGTGCCTGGAGCAGGAGCGGGGGGTGGACCGGGGAGCTGTTTTTT
. TRBJ1-4 TRBV20-1 few CSASGTATNEKLFF TGCAGTGCTAGTGGCACAGCAACTAATGAAAAACTGTTTTTT
TRBD1 TRBJ1-1 TRBV28 many CASSAWTGPSNTEAFF TGTGCCAGCAGTGCGTGGACAGGTCCATCGAACACTGAAGCTTTCTTT
TRBD2 TRBJ2-7 TRBV6-2/TRBV6-3 . CASSYSSGSYEQYF TGTGCCAGCAGTTACTCTAGCGGGTCCTACGAGCAGTACTTC
. TRBJ2-7 TRBV6-1 . CASSEEVSSGYEQYF TGTGCCAGCAGCGAAGAGGTTAGTTCGGGCTACGAGCAGTACTTC
TRBD2 TRBJ2-4 TRBV28 few CASSFTYQRETQNIQYF TGTGCCAGCAGTTTTACGTATCAGCGGGAGACGCAAAACATTCAGTACTTC
. TRBJ2-7 TRBV5-4 few CASSTRGQDPYEQYF TGTGCCAGCAGCACCCGGGGACAAGATCCCTACGAGCAGTACTTC
. TRBJ1-4 TRBV7-9 . CAGSLVGQNEKLFF TGTGCCGGCAGCTTAGTCGGACAAAATGAAAAACTGTTTTTT
. TRBJ2-7 TRBV7-9 many CASSRTEYEQYF TGTGCCAGCAGCCGGACAGAATACGAGCAGTACTTC
. TRBJ2-1 TRBV7-2 . CASSPDRSYNEQFF TGTGCCAGCAGCCCCGACAGATCCTACAATGAGCAGTTCTTC